A selection of T cell receptor beta chains follows, all from one sample in a study of T cell responses to AZD1222 COVID-19 vaccine. The table came from immunoSEQ multiplex PCR; TCRdb's copy has only in-frame clones and leaves some out. Here the sample spans about 92,000 clones, more than 75% being singletons. The specimen comprised peripheral blood, sampled on day 0 of AZD1222 vaccination. Source of these receptors: an adult in good health. The conserved cysteine and the conserved F or W are not part of the CDR3 here.

J gene,V gene,CDR3 protein
TRBJ2-3,TRBV5-1,ASSSRDSRTDTQY
TRBJ1-2,TRBV30,AWRLPGANYGYT
TRBJ1-5,TRBV5-6,ASSLRAAQRQPQH
TRBJ2-7,TRBV19,ASRDRGNEQY
TRBJ2-3,TRBV10-3,AINSGTPATQY
TRBJ2-1,TRBV2,ASRERLAGNGGNEQF
TRBJ2-1,TRBV28,ASTLRDSLYNEQF
TRBJ1-6,TRBV28,ASSPGPEGAPLH
TRBJ2-2,TRBV5-1,ASSPVWRNTGELF
TRBJ1-4,TRBV6-5,ASSYSTTGANEKLF
TRBJ2-7,TRBV7-2,ASSESGYYEQY
TRBJ1-2,TRBV14,ASSQARGVLSNGYT
TRBJ2-1,TRBV5-4,ASSLWKGTSGSDEQF
TRBJ2-7,TRBV7-9,ASSLSGGPVYEQY
TRBJ1-2,TRBV18,ASSPFGDTNNYGYT
TRBJ1-2,TRBV3-1/TRBV3-2,ASSYRRNYGYT
TRBJ1-4,TRBV9,ASSVGGRTNEKLF
TRBJ1-2,TRBV10-3,AISGGTGDWGYT
TRBJ1-2,TRBV6-6,ASSGSGTGASNYGYT
TRBJ2-2,TRBV6-4,ASSLTARAGTGELF
TRBJ2-3,TRBV30,AWTKGGADTQY
TRBJ2-7,TRBV2,ATNRRGQGDEQY
TRBJ2-7,TRBV19,ASSIELRSSYEQY
TRBJ2-2,TRBV11-2,ASSPEYTGELF
TRBJ2-2,TRBV9,ASSSGTGDTGELF
TRBJ1-2,TRBV4-2,ASSQEFLEQKYGYT
TRBJ2-4,TRBV28,ASSFPGLAKNIQY
TRBJ1-3,TRBV11-2,ASSPLRDQPARGNTIY
TRBJ2-5,TRBV19,ASSILGGGSKTQY
TRBJ1-4,TRBV6-5,ASSLGTNEKLF
TRBJ2-7,TRBV4-3,ASSDRLDSTYEQY
TRBJ1-4,TRBV7-2,ASCGTAQTNEKLF
TRBJ2-5,TRBV5-1,ASSLGTAPQETQY
TRBJ2-5,TRBV18,AGQRGTQETQY
TRBJ2-7,TRBV7-2,ASSPGGASYEQY
TRBJ2-3,TRBV12-3/TRBV12-4,ASSLTLGDTQY
TRBJ2-2,TRBV4-3,ASSQDPRGGLTGELF
TRBJ1-2,TRBV27,ASSEDRVRGYT
TRBJ2-1,TRBV7-3,ASSLTDRLAGAKQF
TRBJ1-1,TRBV6-5,ASSPDRGNTEAF
TRBJ1-2,TRBV21-1,ASSKENWGEYGYT
TRBJ1-1,TRBV28,ASSPWEGMNTEAF
TRBJ2-2,TRBV9,ASSETSGGTLTGELF
TRBJ1-2,TRBV3-1/TRBV3-2,ASSSNYGYT
TRBJ1-2,TRBV29-1,SVFQGGDSYT
TRBJ1-4,TRBV27,ASRPDGGWNEKLF
TRBJ1-3,TRBV7-2,ASRGRRSSGNTIY
TRBJ2-1,TRBV5-1,ASSATSGGSNEQF
TRBJ1-1,TRBV15,ATSTGRPGNTEAF
TRBJ1-1,TRBV6-4,ASRRGFEAF
TRBJ1-1,TRBV29-1,SVEGRMNTEAF
TRBJ1-2,TRBV29-1,SVLLQTGYGYT
TRBJ2-7,TRBV5-4,ASSLAGLGAYEQY
TRBJ2-7,TRBV5-1,ASREGTAYEQY
TRBJ1-6,TRBV10-3,AISEGRVRPFGSLH
TRBJ1-1,TRBV19,ASSTGTGGEAF
TRBJ1-1,TRBV11-2,ASSLDRGQGARLYEAF
TRBJ2-1,TRBV10-3,AISESFSVSQGNEQF
TRBJ1-2,TRBV6-1,ASSETGTALFEGYT